Below, 24 T cell receptor beta chains from the same sample are listed, as sequenced in a study of blood T cell repertoires in COVID-19. Sequencing used immunoSEQ multiplex PCR; TCRdb keeps in-frame clones, though not all of them. The table lists 60,000 to 85,000 clones, more than 75% of them singletons. Sequencing was done on a sample of peripheral blood. All receptors derive from a man aged 50 to 60 with acute or convalescent COVID-19.

This chain connects TRBV11-2 to TRBJ1-1; possible D gene TRBD1, 6 bases. The CDR3 contains 16 residues. V gave up 5 bases and J gave up 0 bases, with 16 bases separating them. CDR1 SGHAT and CDR2 FQNNGV come from the germline V gene. Written as DNA, the CDR3 is TGTGCCAGCAGCCCCCGGGTGGGGGCGTTGAACACTGAAGCTTTCTTT. Translated, it gives CASSPRVGALNTEAFF.

The J gene is TRBJ2-5, the V gene TRBV18, with 8 bases identical to TRBD1. CDR3 length equals 14 residues. V was pared by 4 bases and J by 1 base, with 2 bases of the junction left unmatched. The germline CDR1 and CDR2 sequences are KGHSH and LQKENI. The CDR3 sequence is CASSLGQGQETQYF. The CDR3 DNA follows: TGTGCCAGCTCACTCGGACAGGGCCAAGAGACCCAGTACTTC.

The CDR3 sequence: CASSLAGTGGEKLFF. The CDR3 nucleotides are TGTGCCAGCAGCTTGGCCGGGACAGGAGGTGAAAAACTGTTTTTT. The chain couples TRBV5-4 to TRBJ1-4, with 8 bases fitting TRBD1. The V segment lost 0 bases and the J segment 7 bases; nucleotides outside the gene matches: 5. Germline loops: CDR1 SGHNT, CDR2 YYREEE (reference sequence). The CDR3 extends over 15 amino acids. The whole variable domain, remainder taken from reference TRBV5-4 and TRBJ1-4, is ETGVTQSPTHLIKTRGQQVTLRCSSQSGHNTVSWYQQALGQGPQFIFQYYREEENGRGNFPPRFSGLQFPNYSSELNVNALELDDSALYLCASSLAGTGGEKLFFGSGTQLSVL.

The chain has TRBV19 and TRBJ1-4; maybe TRBD1 (5 bases). The CDR3 covers 15 residues. Germline CDR1 is LNHDA and CDR2 is SQIVND (reference sequence). V was cut by 5 bases and J by 0 bases, with 10 bases left in between. The CDR3 nucleotides read TGTGCCAGTAGTTCATACAGGACAACTAATGAAAAACTGTTTTTT. It specifies CASSSYRTTNEKLFF.

The V gene is TRBV19, the J gene TRBJ2-2; 12 nucleotides match TRBD2. This CDR3 is built from 19 residues. J lost 4 bases, V lost 3 bases, and 12 bases had no gene match. CDR1 LNHDA and CDR2 SQIVND come from the germline V gene (reference sequence). The CDR3 nucleotides are TGTGCCAGTAGTATGGGACAGAGACTAGCGGGGGCCCCCACCGGGGAGCTGTTTTTT. Translated: CASSMGQRLAGAPTGELFF.

J is TRBJ1-4 and V is TRBV25-1; D is undetermined. The CDR3 spans 14 residues. Germline CDR1 is MGHDK and CDR2 is SYGVNS. Trimming pared 2 bases from V and 2 bases from J, leaving 6 bases between. Written as DNA, the CDR3 is TGTGCCAGCAGTGAAGCCGGGACTAATGAAAAACTGTTTTTT. Translating it yields CASSEAGTNEKLFF.

V is TRBV5-4 and J is TRBJ2-6, with D tentatively TRBD2 (6 bases). Trimming shortened V by 4 bases and J by 0 bases, and 14 bases separated the two germline ends. Germline lookup yields CDR1 SGHNT and CDR2 YYREEE (reference sequence). The CDR3 is 17 amino acids. DNA of the CDR3: TGTGCCAGCAGCCCTAGCGAGCACCTCTCTGGGGCCAACGTCCTGACTTTC. This codes for CASSPSEHLSGANVLTF.

This chain links TRBV28 with TRBJ1-1; no clear D gene. This CDR3 has 17 amino acids. V dropped 5 bases and J dropped 5 bases, with 24 bases sitting between them. Germline V gene lookup returns CDR1 MDHEN and CDR2 SYDVKM. This chain's CDR3 is CASSPRSWSPTGTEAFF. The CDR3 DNA follows: TGTGCCAGCAGTCCTAGAAGCTGGAGCCCAACCGGTACTGAAGCTTTCTTT.

The rearrangement joins TRBV9 to TRBJ2-5, with 11 bases fitting TRBD2. The V gene's germline CDR1 is SGDLS and CDR2 YYNGEE. This CDR3 spans 15 amino acids. The V segment lost 2 bases and the J segment 3 bases; nucleotides outside the gene matches: 3. This CDR3 reads CASSVSGGAKETQYF. Written as DNA, the CDR3 is TGTGCCAGCAGCGTTAGCGGGGGGGCCAAAGAGACCCAGTACTTC.

The chain carries TRBV4-3 and TRBJ2-3; D is uncertain. The CDR3 runs 14 residues. Germline V gene sequence: CDR1 LGHNA, CDR2 YSLEER. Deletions cut 4 bases from V and 4 bases from J, with 12 bases between. In DNA, the CDR3 is TGCGCCAGCAGCCCCATTCCGGAGCCAGATACGCAGTATTTT. Translating gives CASSPIPEPDTQYF.

This chain joins TRBV7-8 and TRBJ1-1; no reliable D call. CDR1 and CDR2 (germline): SGHVS, FQNEAQ. CDR3 size: 12 residues. V was clipped by 1 base and J by 4 bases, with 4 bases between them. The CDR3 protein is CASSLVVTEAFF. DNA for the CDR3: TGTGCCAGCAGCTTAGTAGTCACTGAAGCTTTCTTT.

V gene TRBV28 combines with J gene TRBJ1-6; a possible D gene is TRBD1 (5 bases). This CDR3 has 16 amino acids. The ends were cut back, 2 bases at V and 3 bases at J, with 11 bases in the middle. In germline, CDR1 is MDHEN, CDR2 SYDVKM. The CDR3 reads CASSLGGGRYNSPLHF. CDR3 in DNA: TGTGCCAGCAGTTTAGGGGGGGGACGCTATAATTCACCCCTCCACTTT.

V usage is TRBV5-6 and J usage is TRBJ2-2; D possibly corresponds to TRBD1 (6 bases). Germline V gene sequence: CDR1 SGHDT, CDR2 YYEEEE. This CDR3 has 15 residues. The V gene lost 3 bases and the J gene lost 1 base, with 10 bases spanning the gap. The CDR3 is CASSWTALNTGELFF. CDR3 bases: TGTGCCAGCAGCTGGACAGCCCTGAACACCGGGGAGCTGTTTTTT. The whole variable domain, filled in from reference TRBV5-6 and TRBJ2-2, reads DAGVTQSPTHLIKTRGQQVTLRCSPKSGHDTVSWYQQALGQGPQFIFQYYEEEERQRGNFPDRFSGHQFPNYSSELNVNALLLGDSALYLCASSWTALNTGELFFGEGSRLTVL.

This sequence joins TRBV7-8 and TRBJ2-4, with 8 bases identical to TRBD1. The CDR3 extends over 16 amino acids. V was clipped by 1 base and J by 1 base; unmatched bases: 3. In germline, CDR1 is SGHVS, CDR2 FQNEAQ. This chain's CDR3 is CASSLVDRVAKNIQYF. CDR3 coding DNA: TGTGCCAGCAGCTTAGTGGACAGGGTGGCCAAAAACATTCAGTACTTC.

J is TRBJ1-6 and V is TRBV11-2, with TRBD1 as a possible D gene (6 bases). V was clipped by 1 base and J by 5 bases, with 6 bases between them. The CDR3 is made up of 14 amino acids. Germline CDR1 and CDR2: SGHAT and FQNNGV. The CDR3 reads CASSLAGDNSPLHF. The DNA for the CDR3 is TGTGCCAGCAGCTTAGCAGGGGATAATTCACCCCTCCACTTT. Based on the CDR3 plus reference TRBV11-2 and TRBJ1-6, the full variable domain is EAGVAQSPRYKIIEKRQSVAFWCNPISGHATLYWYQQILGQGPKLLIQFQNNGVVDDSQLPKDRFSAERLKGVDSTLKIQPAKLEDSAVYLCASSLAGDNSPLHFGNGTRLTVT.

In its sample, this clone was seen once. The rearrangement links TRBV19 to TRBJ1-5; D is ambiguous. Deletions cut 4 bases from V and 0 bases from J, with 7 bases between. Per germline, CDR1 LNHDA and CDR2 SQIVND (reference sequence). This CDR3 has 14 amino acids. In nucleotides, the CDR3 is TGTGCCAGTAGTACCACAGATAGCAATCAGCCCCAGCATTTT. Translated: CASSTTDSNQPQHF.

This chain joins TRBV18 and TRBJ2-7; D is possibly TRBD2 (6 bases). The CDR3 length is 16 residues. The germline gives CDR1 KGHSH, CDR2 LQKENI. The V gene lost 2 bases and the J gene lost 6 bases, with 20 bases spanning the gap. In DNA form, the CDR3 reads TGTGCCAGCTCACCAGTGACCGGGGGTACTCTTTCCGAGCAGTACTTC. It encodes CASSPVTGGTLSEQYF.

This rearrangement joins TRBV9 to TRBJ2-2; D call uncertain. Germline-derived CDR1 and CDR2 are SGDLS and YYNGEE. The CDR3 is 13 residues long. V was shortened by 0 bases and J by 7 bases, with 7 bases between the two germline ends. The CDR3 spells CASSVDFRGELFF. The DNA for the CDR3 is TGTGCCAGCAGCGTAGATTTCCGCGGGGAGCTGTTTTTT.

The V and J genes are TRBV6-1 and TRBJ2-1; TRBD2 matches at 8 bases. Germline V CDR1 and CDR2: MNHNS, SASEGT. V gave up 2 bases and J gave up 10 bases; unmatched junction bases: 7. The CDR3 has 14 residues. CDR3 coding DNA: TGTGCCAGCAGTGAAAGCGGGAGCCTAAGCGAGCAGTTCTTC. Its protein is CASSESGSLSEQFF.

The chain has TRBV29-1 and TRBJ2-6; D unclear. CDR1 SQVTM and CDR2 ANQGSEA come from the germline V gene. The CDR3 is 13 amino acids. The V end was cut by 5 bases, the J end by 1 base, with 6 bases between. CDR3 coding DNA: TGCAGCGTTCGAACATCTGGGGCCAACGTCCTGACTTTC. Encoded protein: CSVRTSGANVLTF.

The V call is TRBV4-1, the J call TRBJ2-1; TRBD2 might be the D (5 bases). This CDR3 region has 15 residues. The germline CDR1 and CDR2 sequences are MGHRA and YSYEKL. V lost 1 base to trimming and J lost 8 bases, with 15 bases between them. The CDR3 protein is CASSQGHGNGDEQFF. The CDR3 nucleotides are TGCGCCAGCAGCCAAGGCCACGGGAACGGCGATGAGCAGTTCTTC.

This clone came up once. The V and J genes are TRBV28 and TRBJ1-6; 7 bases agree with TRBD1. Germline V gene data show CDR1 as MDHEN and CDR2 as SYDVKM. There are 17 residues in the CDR3. The ends lost 6 bases at V and 8 bases at J; junction bases unmatched: 16. The CDR3 DNA reads TGTGCCAGCAGACTTGCCGGGACAGTAAGAGGTTATTCACCCCTCCACTTT. Its translation: CASRLAGTVRGYSPLHF.

The chain employs TRBV10-1 and TRBJ2-1; 7 bases are shared with TRBD2. The CDR3 covers 13 residues. Trimming took 6 bases from V and 9 from J; bases not matched to a gene: 8. The germline CDR1 and CDR2 sequences are WNHNN and SYGVQD (reference sequence). CDR3 nucleotides: TGCGCCAGCAGCTTTGCGGGAGTTGTTGAGCAGTTCTTC. Its protein product is CASSFAGVVEQFF.

The rearrangement joins TRBV6-5 to TRBJ2-2; D possibly corresponds to TRBD1 (5 bases). Between the trimmed V and J ends, which lost 0 bases and 7 bases, there was a span of 12 bases. CDR3 size: 15 residues. Germline CDR1 is MNHEY and CDR2 is SVGAGI. The CDR3 loop is CASSYSDGAGGELFF. Here the CDR3 DNA reads TGTGCCAGCAGTTACTCGGATGGGGCCGGCGGGGAGCTGTTTTTT.